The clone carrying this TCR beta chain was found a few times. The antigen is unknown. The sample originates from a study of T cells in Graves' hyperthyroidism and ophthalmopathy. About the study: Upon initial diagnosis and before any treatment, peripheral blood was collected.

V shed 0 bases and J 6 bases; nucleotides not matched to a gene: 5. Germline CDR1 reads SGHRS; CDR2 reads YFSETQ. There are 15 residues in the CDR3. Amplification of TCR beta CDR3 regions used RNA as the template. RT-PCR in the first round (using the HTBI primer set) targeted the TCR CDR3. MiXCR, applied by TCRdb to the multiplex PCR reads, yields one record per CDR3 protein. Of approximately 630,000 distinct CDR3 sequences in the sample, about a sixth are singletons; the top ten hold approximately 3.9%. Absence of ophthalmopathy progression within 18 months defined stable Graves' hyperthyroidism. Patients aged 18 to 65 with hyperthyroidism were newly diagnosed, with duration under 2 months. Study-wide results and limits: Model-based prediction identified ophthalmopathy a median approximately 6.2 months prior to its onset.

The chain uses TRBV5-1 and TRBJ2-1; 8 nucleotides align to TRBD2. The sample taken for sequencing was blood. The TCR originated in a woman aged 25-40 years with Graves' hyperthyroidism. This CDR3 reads CASSLEGLAGNEQFF. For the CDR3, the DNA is TGCGCCAGCAGCTTGGAGGGTCTAGCGGGCAATGAGCAGTTCTTC.